This entry is about one T cell receptor (beta chain). CDR1 SNHLY and CDR2 FYNNEI come from the germline V gene. This CDR3 region has 13 residues. V gave up 8 bases and J gave up 1 base, with 6 bases separating them. The source of the sample is a study of blood T cells in healthy people across ages. Samples each had at least 5.5 micrograms of total RNA extracted. Sample-barcoded 5' priming and a J-beta primer mix drove a second PCR of about 6 to 11 cycles. Every sample gave at least 2.5 million paired-end reads containing CDR3. A single record per CDR3 protein comes from TCRdb applying MiXCR to the 5' RACE reads. Here the sample spans 650,000 to 700,000 distinct CDR3 sequences, 52% being singletons.

The sequence derives from a woman aged 80 or over in good health. The sequencing input was blood. The V call is TRBV2, the J call TRBJ2-6; the D gene is possibly TRBD1 (5 bases). The CDR3 region has the DNA TGTGCCAGCGACAGATCTGGGGCCAACGTCCTGACTTTC. Its translation: CASDRSGANVLTF.